This paragraph reports one T cell receptor (beta chain). Its target is not known. This CDR3 spans 17 amino acids. V was trimmed by 1 base and J by 1 base, leaving 14 bases between them. From germline, CDR1 is SGHTA and CDR2 FQGNSA. The sample originates from a study of T cell responses to AZD1222 COVID-19 vaccine. TCRdb's copy holds only in-frame clones and misses some; the assay was immunoSEQ multiplex PCR. The sample gives 65,000 to 75,000 clones, around four fifths of which show up once; 21% is in the top ten. Study-level points and caveats: Spike-wide coverage was observed for vaccine-associated CD4 TCRs, with dominant responses at 160-218 and 743-854.

The rearrangement joins TRBV7-2 to TRBJ2-1; D is perhaps TRBD1 (6 bases). The material sequenced was peripheral blood, taken on day 0 of AZD1222 vaccination. This clonotype was sampled from an adult in good health. CDR3 bases: TGTGCCAGCAGCTTAGGTTGGGGGCCCGGGTCCTACAATGAGCAGTTCTTC. Translation gives CASSLGWGPGSYNEQFF. Variable domain in full (rest from reference TRBV7-2 and TRBJ2-1): GAGVSQSPSNKVTEKGKDVELRCDPISGHTALYWYRQSLGQGLEFLIYFQGNSAPDKSGLPSDRFSAERTGGSVSTLTIQRTQQEDSAVYLCASSLGWGPGSYNEQFFGPGTRLTVL.